The clone carrying this T cell receptor beta chain was recorded many times. This entry is derived from a study of T cells after yellow fever vaccination. The study made its TCR cDNA through 5'RACE template switching. That step introduced a universal primer site along with UMIs. Using its own MiXCR run on the 5' RACE reads, TCRdb lists one record per CDR3 protein. There are about 45,000 distinct CDR3 sequences in the sample; 6.8% occur only once, and about 15% lies in the top ten. Sequences were derived from CD8+ T cells not binding an NS4B(214-222) dextramer, sorted from PBMCs, sampled 45 days after the yellow fever booster vaccination. The source of this sequence is a man younger than 45 who received the YFV17D yellow fever vaccine.

CDR3 DNA: TGTGCCAGCAGTTCGCACCGCTTAGCGGGAGGACCCTCCGGCACCGGGGAGCTGTTTTTT. Encoded protein: CASSSHRLAGGPSGTGELFF. The chain uses TRBV7-6 and TRBJ2-2; 10 bases are a match to TRBD2. Germline-derived CDR1 and CDR2 are SGHVS and FNYEAQ. With V trimmed by 6 bases and J by 4 bases, 20 bases remained unmatched. The CDR3 is 20 amino acids.